This TCR beta chain was obtained from a study of blood T cell repertoires in COVID-19. Study as a whole: Samples came from the United States, Italy and Spain, spanning acute and convalescent COVID-19. T cells, B-cell-depleted T cells, or PBMCs supplied cDNA or gDNA.

This CDR3 has 15 amino acids. After removal of 4 bases from V and 0 bases from J, the junction contained 5 bases not matched to a gene. In germline, CDR1 is LNHNV, CDR2 YYDKDF (reference sequence). In the authors' workflow: Scientists estimated how many nucleated cells there were by amplifying reference gene primers. The protocol was immunoSEQ multiplex PCR, while the TCRdb copy is restricted to in-frame clones and leaves out a portion. The DNA was the basis for D and trimming; V, J and clone size are from that table. Seen here are around 120,000 clones, roughly 88% observed once, and the top ten hold approximately 0.81%.

The chain joins TRBV15 to TRBJ1-2; 7 bases match TRBD1. Material: peripheral blood. This TCR was sampled from a woman between 50 and 59 years old with active or convalescent COVID-19. DNA for the CDR3: TGTGCCACCAGCATGGGACAGAACCCTAACTATGGCTACACCTTC. Translating gives CATSMGQNPNYGYTF.